The 5 T cell receptor beta chains below all came from one sample that was sequenced in a study of blood T cell repertoires in COVID-19. Some clones are missing from TCRdb's copy, which holds only in-frame ones; the method was immunoSEQ multiplex PCR. The table shows some 49,000 clones, with more than 85% occurring only once. Sequenced sample: peripheral blood. Every receptor here comes from a middle-aged man with active COVID-19.

The V call is TRBV6-1, the J call TRBJ1-4; D is unresolved. The V and J ends lost 0 bases and 11 bases respectively, with 13 bases between them. The CDR3 runs to 14 residues. The germline V gene encodes CDR1 MNHNS and CDR2 SASEGT. The CDR3 loop is CASSEARRSRKLFF. CDR3 DNA: TGTGCCAGCAGTGAAGCGCGGCGGTCGCGGAAACTGTTTTTT.

V and J are TRBV21-1 and TRBJ2-7; the table's D call, TRBD1, was not checked against the DNA. TRBV21-1 has pseudogene status. The CDR3 contains 16 residues. CDR3 amino acids: CASSSVTGTVRYEQYF. CDR3 DNA sequence: TGTGCCAGCAGCTCTGTAACCGGGACAGTAAGATACGAGCAGTACTTC.

The chain joins TRBV4-1 to TRBJ2-1, with 7 bases that match TRBD2. The CDR3 has 14 amino acids. V lost 1 base and J lost 9; bases outside the gene matches: 6. Germline V gives CDR1 MGHRA, CDR2 YSYEKL. The CDR3 loop is CASSQARTRFEQFF. The CDR3 region has the DNA TGCGCCAGCAGCCAAGCTCGGACTAGGTTTGAGCAGTTCTTC.

The chain uses TRBV24-1 and TRBJ2-3; 11 positions agree with TRBD1. The trim removed 10 bases at V and 0 bases at J, leaving 2 bases unmatched. Germline CDR1 is KGHDR and CDR2 is SFDVKD. The CDR3 is 14 amino acids. The CDR3 loop reads CATGQGASTDTQYF. CDR3 DNA sequence: TGTGCCACAGGACAGGGGGCAAGCACAGATACGCAGTATTTT.

The chain employs TRBV12-3 or TRBV12-4 and TRBJ2-5; 8 positions match TRBD2. The CDR3 contains 13 residues. After removal of 6 bases from V and 3 bases from J, the junction contained 3 bases not matched to a gene. For the CDR3, the DNA is TGTGCCAGCAGAAATAGCGGGGAAGAGACCCAGTACTTC. Its translation: CASRNSGEETQYF.